The rows below give T cell receptor beta chains drawn from one sample of a study of cytomegalovirus exposure and HLA in healthy donors. TCRdb's table, derived via immunoSEQ multiplex PCR, lists solely in-frame clones and lacks some. The sample lists some 150,000 clones, about two thirds occurring once. What was sequenced was PBMCs. The receptors were gathered from a man aged 45-65 years in good health and CMV-seropositive. Each CDR3 is given without its conserved first and last residue.

v_call	j_call	cdr3_aa
TRBV7-2	TRBJ2-1	ASGDYYNEQF
TRBV19	TRBJ1-1	ASSGPLRAF
TRBV27	TRBJ1-1	ASSRQGGTEAF
TRBV6-6	TRBJ1-6	ASTTTGSRSPLH
TRBV10-3	TRBJ2-7	AISEGGGSVYEQY
TRBV6-5	TRBJ2-7	ASSYETARGSYEQY
TRBV19	TRBJ2-5	ASRRTGDVETQY
TRBV6-1	TRBJ2-5	ASGRPGVQETQY
TRBV9	TRBJ1-2	ASSSHSGQGPGGYT
TRBV10-3	TRBJ2-7	AISENSYEQY
TRBV7-2	TRBJ2-5	ASSPGQQETQY
TRBV9	TRBJ2-1	ASSEGGGGPVHEQF
TRBV5-5	TRBJ1-2	ASSKLTGGPFYT
TRBV9	TRBJ2-3	ASSVAAGVSTDTQY
TRBV5-1	TRBJ1-2	ASSHGTGNYGYT
TRBV6-5	TRBJ1-1	ASSRDRDTEAF
TRBV5-1	TRBJ2-1	ARLTAGTGGWTVIYNEQF
TRBV20-1	TRBJ1-4	SASPDRPPY
TRBV7-9	TRBJ2-3	ASSPDRVDADTQY
TRBV5-1	TRBJ1-1	ASSWTGKDTEAF
TRBV27	TRBJ2-7	ASSLWGAEQY
TRBV11-2	TRBJ2-5	ASSLDPGGETQY
TRBV6-4	TRBJ2-1	ASPTSGGANEQF
TRBV27	TRBJ2-5	ASSYGGPGGQETQY
TRBV6-5	TRBJ1-1	ASSIEAGRGAF
TRBV25-1	TRBJ1-2	ASSDSTGYT
TRBV5-1	TRBJ1-5	ASSLGGPNQPQH
TRBV5-1	TRBJ2-1	ASSLTMRNEQF
TRBV6-5	TRBJ1-5	ASRPQENQPQH
TRBV6-5	TRBJ1-6	ASSSGRQGRNSPLH